Each of the 11 T cell receptor beta chains below was sequenced from the same sample in a study of blood T cell repertoires in COVID-19. Data came from immunoSEQ multiplex PCR; TCRdb stores just in-frame clones and leaves some out. The table records about 270,000 clones, approximately 86% of them present only once. Material: PBMCs or T cells enriched from blood (not recorded which). These receptors were collected from a woman younger than 30 who had recovered from COVID-19.

The rearrangement joins TRBV30 to TRBJ1-2, with 9 nucleotides matching TRBD1. This CDR3 has 13 residues. Germline V gene sequence: CDR1 GTSNPN, CDR2 SVGIG (reference sequence). V lost 2 bases and J lost 8; bases outside the gene matches: 6. The DNA for the CDR3 is TGTGCCTGGAGTAGCGACAGGGGGAGCGGCTACACCTTC. This codes for CAWSSDRGSGYTF.

This rearrangement joins TRBV27 to TRBJ1-6; no reliable D call. Germline loops: CDR1 MNHEY, CDR2 SMNVEV (reference sequence). Trimming removed 5 bases at V and 0 bases at J, with 17 bases between. The CDR3 consists of 18 residues. The CDR3 DNA is TGTGCCAGCAGTCGGGTTTCGGGGTATAGCTCCTATAATTCACCCCTCCACTTT. Its translation: CASSRVSGYSSYNSPLHF.

CDR3 coding DNA: TGTGCCAGCAGCCCTGGGGGCAGGACTGAAGCTTTCTTT. As protein: CASSPGGRTEAFF. The gene calls are TRBV12-3 or TRBV12-4 and TRBJ1-1; possibly TRBD1 for D (6 bases). The CDR3 has 13 amino acids. V lost 6 bases to trimming and J lost 5 bases, with 13 bases between them.

The CDR3 DNA reads as TGTGCCAGCAGCTTATACAACTCTGGAAACACCATATATTTT. It is translated as CASSLYNSGNTIYF. V is TRBV7-9 and J is TRBJ1-3; no firm D call. The CDR3 runs to 14 residues. The V gene's germline CDR1 is SEHNR and CDR2 FQNEAQ (reference sequence). Trimming took 2 bases from V and 0 from J, leaving 5 bases between them.

The rearrangement uses TRBV4-3 and TRBJ2-5, with 11 positions matching TRBD1. The CDR3 has 17 amino acids. Germline CDR1 reads LGHNA; CDR2 reads YSLEER. The trim removed 0 bases at V and 7 bases at J, leaving 10 bases unmatched. The CDR3 nucleotides read TGCGCCAGCAGCCAAGATCGTCTTGGACAGGGGGCCCGGACCCAGTACTTC. Its translation is CASSQDRLGQGARTQYF.

This sequence joins TRBV5-1 and TRBJ2-1; D gene unclear. In germline, CDR1 is SGHRS, CDR2 YFSETQ. With 0 bases removed from V and 6 bases from J, the gap between germline ends came to 13 bases. The CDR3 consists of 15 residues. Here the CDR3 reads CASSLAVADFNEQFF. CDR3 bases: TGCGCCAGCAGCTTGGCGGTAGCTGACTTCAATGAGCAGTTCTTC.

The V gene is TRBV28, the J gene TRBJ2-4, with 8 positions matching TRBD1. The germline gives CDR1 MDHEN, CDR2 SYDVKM. The CDR3 runs to 17 residues. V was pared by 4 bases and J by 2 bases, with 10 bases of the junction left unmatched. The CDR3 region has the DNA TGTGCCAGCAGTTCCCGGACAGGGACGAGACCCAAAAACATTCAGTACTTC. Translated, it gives CASSSRTGTRPKNIQYF.

The rearrangement uses TRBV9 and TRBJ2-5, with 12 bases matching TRBD2. From germline, CDR1 is SGDLS and CDR2 YYNGEE. The CDR3 is made up of 16 amino acids. With V trimmed by 2 bases and J by 1 base, 3 bases remained unmatched. In DNA, the CDR3 is TGTGCCAGCAGCGTCCTAGCGGGGGGGTCCCAAGAGACCCAGTACTTC. Encoded protein: CASSVLAGGSQETQYF.

This clone was counted a few times. The chain combines TRBV30 with TRBJ1-5; 7 nucleotides match TRBD1. This CDR3 has 13 amino acids. The trim removed 6 bases at V and 5 bases at J, leaving 7 bases unmatched. Germline-derived CDR1 and CDR2 are GTSNPN and SVGIG (reference sequence). This chain's CDR3 is CACGQAGDQPQHF. The CDR3 nucleotides are TGTGCCTGTGGACAGGCCGGCGATCAGCCCCAGCATTTT.

This chain connects TRBV7-2 to TRBJ2-7, with TRBD2 identical over 13 bases. The CDR3 extends over 15 amino acids. The V and J ends lost 5 bases and 7 bases, in that order; junction bases with no gene match: 8. Germline V gene lookup returns CDR1 SGHTA and CDR2 FQGNSA. The CDR3 reads CASSELAGGPREQYF. CDR3 nucleotide sequence: TGTGCCAGCAGCGAACTAGCGGGAGGGCCGCGGGAGCAGTACTTC.

The rearrangement uses TRBV7-2 and TRBJ1-1; TRBD1 aligns across 8 bases. This CDR3 has 15 residues. CDR1 SGHTA and CDR2 FQGNSA come from the germline V gene. The V gene end was trimmed by 4 bases and the J gene end by 5 bases; junction bases not matched to a gene: 9. CDR3 sequence reads: CASSSRTGRGTEAFF. In nucleotides, the CDR3 is TGTGCCAGCAGCTCTAGGACAGGGAGGGGAACTGAAGCTTTCTTT.